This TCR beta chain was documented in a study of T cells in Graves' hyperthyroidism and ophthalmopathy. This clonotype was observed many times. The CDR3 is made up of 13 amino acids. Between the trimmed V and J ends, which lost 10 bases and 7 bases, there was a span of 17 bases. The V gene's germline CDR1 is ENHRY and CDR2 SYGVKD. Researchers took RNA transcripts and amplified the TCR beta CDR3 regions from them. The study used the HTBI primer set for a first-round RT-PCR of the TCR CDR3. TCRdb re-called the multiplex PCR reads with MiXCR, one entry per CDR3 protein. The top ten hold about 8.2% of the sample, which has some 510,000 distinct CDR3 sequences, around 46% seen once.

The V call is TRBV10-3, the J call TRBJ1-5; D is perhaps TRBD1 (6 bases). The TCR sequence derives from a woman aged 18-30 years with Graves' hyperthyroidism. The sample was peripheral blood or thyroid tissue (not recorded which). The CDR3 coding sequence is TGTGCCAGCAGGGCAGGGGTAGGGCAGCCCCAGCATTTT. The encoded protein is CASRAGVGQPQHF.